This T cell receptor beta chain was documented in a study of blood T cell repertoires in COVID-19. Turning to the study itself: Both acute and convalescent COVID-19 samples were obtained from the United States, Italy and Spain. Sources were T cells, B-cell-depleted T cells, or PBMCs; the material itself was cDNA or gDNA.

The CDR3 has 13 amino acids. Germline CDR1 reads DFQATT; CDR2 reads SNEGSKA (reference sequence). V shed 3 bases and J shed 0 bases, with 7 bases lying between them. Per the original methods: From reference gene primer amplification, estimates of nucleated cell counts were derived. Sequencing was performed with immunoSEQ multiplex PCR; in TCRdb, only in-frame clones are kept and a portion is missing. Clone size and V and J calls were adopted from that table, with D and trimming inferred from the DNA. The sample has 100,000 or so clones; around 94% are singletons. This TCR was sampled from a man aged 50 or older with active COVID-19. The rearrangement links TRBV20-1 to TRBJ2-3; D is undetermined. Input material: peripheral blood. Written as DNA, the CDR3 is TGCAGTGCTAGTGCGGTGAGCACAGATACGCAGTATTTT. It encodes CSASAVSTDTQYF.